Listed below are T cell receptor beta chains from one sample, sequenced in a study of T cells after posttransplantation cyclophosphamide. Clones were sequenced by immunoSEQ multiplex PCR, and TCRdb holds only the in-frame ones, with some missing. The repertoire includes around 10,000 clones, roughly 80% of them detected once, and approximately 15% sits in the top ten. The starting material was PBMCs, obtained about 1,700 days after allogeneic stem cell transplant with posttransplant cyclophosphamide. The receptors stem from a female patient aged 50 to 65 who received an allogeneic stem cell transplant from a related donor, was CMV-positive, and had no GVHD. Among the T cells, some may be from the graft donor. Each CDR3 is given with its conserved first and last residue. A D gene is named only where the DNA matches it firmly. Clone size is not always given. Where it is, it says once, few, many or a class for expanded clones.

length	D	size	V	J	DNA	CDR3
13	TRBD1	-	TRBV29-1	TRBJ1-1	TGCAGCGTTCTTCGCGACAGGGACACTGAAGCTTTCTTT	CSVLRDRDTEAFF
13	TRBD1	-	TRBV7-8	TRBJ2-7	TGTGCCAGCAGCCCCCGCCCATCGTCAGGGGGGTACTTC	CASSPRPSSGGYF
11	-	-	TRBV28	TRBJ1-3	TGTGCCAGCAGTTCGGGAAACACCATATATTTT	CASSSGNTIYF
14	TRBD1	-	TRBV9	TRBJ1-2	TGTGCCAGCAGCGGATCGACAGGGACCGATAAGCCGACCTTC	CASSGSTGTDKPTF
14	TRBD1	-	TRBV6-6	TRBJ1-5	TGTGCCAGCAGTCTTGACGGGGACAGTCAGCCCCAGCATTTT	CASSLDGDSQPQHF
13	TRBD1	-	TRBV29-1	TRBJ2-5	TGCAGCGTTGTGGGACAGACCCAAGAGACCCAGTACTTC	CSVVGQTQETQYF
12	-	-	TRBV6-6	TRBJ1-2	TGTGCCAGCAGTCCCCTGAGGTATGGCTACACCTTC	CASSPLRYGYTF
16	TRBD1	once	TRBV7-6	TRBJ1-2	TGTGCCAGCAGCTTAATTCCCGGGACAGGGAACTATGGCTACACCTTC	CASSLIPGTGNYGYTF
15	-	-	TRBV5-1	TRBJ2-5	TGCGCCAGCAGCTCCCGGGTGAGGGCGGGCGAGACCCAGTACTTC	CASSSRVRAGETQYF
13	TRBD1	-	TRBV7-2	TRBJ2-5	TGTGCCAGCAGGAAGACAGGGGTGGAGACCCAGTACTTC	CASRKTGVETQYF
13	-	-	TRBV6-1	TRBJ2-2	TGTGCCAGGGAAACAGGGCCGGGGGGGGAGCTGTTTTTT	CARETGPGGELFF
12	-	-	TRBV16	TRBJ1-1	TGTGCCAGCAGCCTCGCTCAGTGGGAAGCTTTCTTT	CASSLAQWEAFF
15	TRBD1	few	TRBV4-1	TRBJ1-5	TGCGCCAGCAGCCTAGGACAGGGTGGGAGACAGCCCCAGCATTTT	CASSLGQGGRQPQHF
11	-	-	TRBV7-9	TRBJ2-5	TGTGCCAGCCAGGAACAAGAGACCCAGTACTTC	CASQEQETQYF
11	-	-	TRBV7-8	TRBJ2-3	TGTGCCAGCAGTGGGCCAGATACGCAGTATTTT	CASSGPDTQYF
17	-	-	TRBV4-3	TRBJ1-4	TGCGCCAGCAGCCCCCTAAAGAAGAGCCGAAGTAATGAAAAACTGTTTTTT	CASSPLKKSRSNEKLFF
12	-	-	TRBV30	TRBJ1-1	TGTGCCTGGAGTCGGGGAAAGGCTGAAGCTTTCTTT	CAWSRGKAEAFF
14	TRBD1	-	TRBV18	TRBJ1-4	TGTGCCAGCTCACCCGACTCCGACAGGGGAAAACTGTTTTTT	CASSPDSDRGKLFF
15	TRBD1	-	TRBV7-2	TRBJ1-3	TGTGCCAGCAGTCCAGCCGGGACAGGGGGAAACACCATATATTTT	CASSPAGTGGNTIYF
16	TRBD1	few	TRBV6-5	TRBJ2-1	TGTGCCAGCAGTTACTCACGGACAGGGGATTACAATGAGCAGTTCTTC	CASSYSRTGDYNEQFF